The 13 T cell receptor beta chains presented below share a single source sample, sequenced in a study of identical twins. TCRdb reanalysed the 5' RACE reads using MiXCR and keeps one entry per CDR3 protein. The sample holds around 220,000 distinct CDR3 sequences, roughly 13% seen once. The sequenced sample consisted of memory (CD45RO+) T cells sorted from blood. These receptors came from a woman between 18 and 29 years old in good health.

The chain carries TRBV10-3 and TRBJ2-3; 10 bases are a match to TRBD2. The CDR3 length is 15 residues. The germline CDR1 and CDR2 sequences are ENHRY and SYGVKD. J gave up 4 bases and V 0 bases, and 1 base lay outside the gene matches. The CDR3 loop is CAISESAGGPDTQYF. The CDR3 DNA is TGTGCCATCAGTGAGTCAGCGGGAGGGCCAGATACGCAGTATTTT.

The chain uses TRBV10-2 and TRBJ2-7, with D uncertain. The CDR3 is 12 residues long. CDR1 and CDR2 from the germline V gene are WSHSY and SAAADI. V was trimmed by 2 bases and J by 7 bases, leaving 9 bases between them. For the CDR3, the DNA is TGCGCCAGCAGTGAGAACATGAGGGAGCAGTACTTC. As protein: CASSENMREQYF.

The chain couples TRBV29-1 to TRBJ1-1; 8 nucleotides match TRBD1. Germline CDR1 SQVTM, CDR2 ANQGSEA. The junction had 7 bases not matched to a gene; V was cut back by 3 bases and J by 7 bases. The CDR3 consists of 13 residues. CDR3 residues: CSVDVTGGNEAFF. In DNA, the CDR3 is TGCAGCGTTGATGTAACAGGGGGGAATGAAGCTTTCTTT. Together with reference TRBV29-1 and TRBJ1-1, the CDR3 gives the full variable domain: SAVISQKPSRDICQRGTSLTIQCQVDSQVTMMFWYRQQPGQSLTLIATANQGSEATYESGFVIDKFPISRPNLTFSTLTVSNMSPEDSSIYLCSVDVTGGNEAFFGQGTRLTVV.

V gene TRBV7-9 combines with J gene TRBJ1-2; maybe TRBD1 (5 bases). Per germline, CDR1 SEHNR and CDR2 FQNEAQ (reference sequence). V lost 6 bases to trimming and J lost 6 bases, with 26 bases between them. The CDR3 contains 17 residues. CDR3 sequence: CASSRGASDFRGHGYTF. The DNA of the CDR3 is TGTGCCAGCAGTCGGGGCGCCTCGGACTTCCGAGGGCATGGCTACACCTTC.

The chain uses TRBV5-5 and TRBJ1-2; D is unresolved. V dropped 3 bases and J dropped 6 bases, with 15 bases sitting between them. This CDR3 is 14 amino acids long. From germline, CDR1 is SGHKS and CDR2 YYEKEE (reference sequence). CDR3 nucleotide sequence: TGTGCCAGCAGCTCGATTGGGGAAGTGGATGGCTACACCTTC. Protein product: CASSSIGEVDGYTF.

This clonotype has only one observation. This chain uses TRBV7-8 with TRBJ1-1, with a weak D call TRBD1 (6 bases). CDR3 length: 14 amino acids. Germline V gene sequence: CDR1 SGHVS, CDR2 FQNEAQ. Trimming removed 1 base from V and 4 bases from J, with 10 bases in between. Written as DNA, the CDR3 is TGTGCCAGCAGCTTAGATGGCAGGGGCACTGAAGCTTTCTTT. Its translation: CASSLDGRGTEAFF.

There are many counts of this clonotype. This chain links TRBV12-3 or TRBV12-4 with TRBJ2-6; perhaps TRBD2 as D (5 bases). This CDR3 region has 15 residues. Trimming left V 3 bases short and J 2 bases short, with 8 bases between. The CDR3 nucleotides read TGTGCCAGCAGTTTGCCGGGGACTGGGGCCAACGTCCTGACTTTC. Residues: CASSLPGTGANVLTF.

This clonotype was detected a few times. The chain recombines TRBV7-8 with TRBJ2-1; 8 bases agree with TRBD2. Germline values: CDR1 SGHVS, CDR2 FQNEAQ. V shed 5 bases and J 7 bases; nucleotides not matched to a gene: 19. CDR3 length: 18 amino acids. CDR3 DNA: TGTGCCAGCAGCACAGAGGTTGGGCGGGGGGACCTGGGGAATGAGCAGTTCTTC. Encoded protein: CASSTEVGRGDLGNEQFF.

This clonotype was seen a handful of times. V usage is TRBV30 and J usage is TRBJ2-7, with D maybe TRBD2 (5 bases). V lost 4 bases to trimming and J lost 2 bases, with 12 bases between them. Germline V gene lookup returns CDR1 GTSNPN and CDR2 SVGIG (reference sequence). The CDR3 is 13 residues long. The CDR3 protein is CAWTRRLTYEQYF. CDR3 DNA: TGTGCCTGGACAAGGAGACTAACCTACGAGCAGTACTTC.

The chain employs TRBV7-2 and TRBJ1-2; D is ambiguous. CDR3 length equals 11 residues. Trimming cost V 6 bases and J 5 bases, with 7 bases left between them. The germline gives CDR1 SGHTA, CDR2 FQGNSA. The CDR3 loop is CASRGGYGYTF. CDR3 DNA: TGTGCCAGCAGGGGCGGGTATGGCTACACCTTC.

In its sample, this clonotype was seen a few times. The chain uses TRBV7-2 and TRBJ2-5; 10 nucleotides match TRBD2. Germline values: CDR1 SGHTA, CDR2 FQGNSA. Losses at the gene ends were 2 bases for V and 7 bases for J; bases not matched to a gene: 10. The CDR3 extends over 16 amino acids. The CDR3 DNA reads TGTGCCAGCAGCTTAACTAGCGGGACACGTCCGATGACCCAGTACTTC. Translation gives CASSLTSGTRPMTQYF.

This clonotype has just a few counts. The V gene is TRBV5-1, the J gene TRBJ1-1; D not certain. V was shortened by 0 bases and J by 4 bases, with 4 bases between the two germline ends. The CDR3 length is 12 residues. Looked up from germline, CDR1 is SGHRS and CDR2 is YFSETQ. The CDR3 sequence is CASSLDLTEAFF. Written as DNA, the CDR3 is TGCGCCAGCAGCTTGGACCTCACTGAAGCTTTCTTT.

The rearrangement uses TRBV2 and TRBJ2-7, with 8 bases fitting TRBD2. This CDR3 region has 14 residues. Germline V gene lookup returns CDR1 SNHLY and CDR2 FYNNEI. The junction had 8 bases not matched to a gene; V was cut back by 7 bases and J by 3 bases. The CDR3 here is CASTGGASGYEQYF. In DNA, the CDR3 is TGTGCCAGCACGGGGGGGGCTAGCGGCTACGAGCAGTACTTC.